The following is a T cell receptor beta chain sequence with its context. At the DNA level, this CDR3 is encoded by other sequences in the same sample as well. From germline, CDR1 is MNHNS and CDR2 SASEGT. The CDR3 sequence is 14 residues long. The V and J ends lost 2 bases and 5 bases, in that order; junction bases with no gene match: 5. The data belong to a study of cytomegalovirus exposure and HLA in healthy donors. The study ran its PCR with 60 Vbeta and 13 Jbeta primers. Generated by immunoSEQ multiplex PCR, the TCRdb table keeps only in-frame clones and is missing some. The table records 150,000 to 200,000 clones, around 63% of them present only once.

V gene TRBV6-1 combines with J gene TRBJ2-5, with 7 nucleotides matching TRBD1. Sample: PBMCs. This clonotype was sampled from a young woman in good health and CMV-seropositive. CDR3 nucleotide sequence: TGTGCCAGCAGTGAAAGACAGGGACGGGAGACCCAGTACTTC. Amino acids: CASSERQGRETQYF.